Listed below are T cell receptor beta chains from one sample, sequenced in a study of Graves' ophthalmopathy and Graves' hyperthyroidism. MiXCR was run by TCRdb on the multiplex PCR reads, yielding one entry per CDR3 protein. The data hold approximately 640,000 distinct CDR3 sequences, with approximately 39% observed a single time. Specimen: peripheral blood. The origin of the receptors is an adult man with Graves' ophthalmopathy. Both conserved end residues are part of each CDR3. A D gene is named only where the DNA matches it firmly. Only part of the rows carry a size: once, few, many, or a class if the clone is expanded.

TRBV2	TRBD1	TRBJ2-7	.	CASSSLDRDGFEQYF	TGTGCCAGCAGTTCTTTGGACAGGGATGGCTTCGAGCAGTACTTC
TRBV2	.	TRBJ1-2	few	CASSQGTNYGYTF	TGTGCCAGCAGTCAGGGGACGAACTATGGCTACACCTTC
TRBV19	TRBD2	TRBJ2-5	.	CASRRTSGGETQYF	TGTGCCAGTAGGAGGACTAGCGGGGGGGAGACCCAGTACTTC
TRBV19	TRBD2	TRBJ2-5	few	CASMGGVRGSGRLNETQYF	TGTGCCAGTATGGGCGGAGTTCGGGGTAGCGGGAGGCTCAATGAGACCCAGTACTTC
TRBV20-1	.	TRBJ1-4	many	CSAYTGGEQGEKLFF	TGCAGTGCTTACACTGGGGGGGAACAGGGTGAAAAACTGTTTTTT
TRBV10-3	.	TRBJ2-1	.	CAISARGNEQFF	TGTGCCATCAGTGCCAGGGGCAATGAGCAGTTCTTC
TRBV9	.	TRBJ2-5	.	CASSFAGQQETQHF	TGCGCCAGCAGCTTTGCTGGACAACAAGAGACCCAGCACTTC
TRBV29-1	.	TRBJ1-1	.	CSQDEGPGTEAFF	TGCAGCCAAGATGAAGGACCAGGAACTGAAGCTTTCTTT
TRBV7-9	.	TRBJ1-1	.	CASSDPPGGRAFF	TGTGCCAGCAGCGACCCACCCGGGGGCAGAGCTTTCTTT
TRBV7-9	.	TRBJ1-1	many	CASSWGYGEAFF	TGTGCCAGCAGCTGGGGGTATGGTGAAGCTTTCTTT
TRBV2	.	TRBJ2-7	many	CASSEAAGTYEQYF	TGTGCCAGCAGTGAAGCGGCAGGGACCTACGAGCAGTACTTC
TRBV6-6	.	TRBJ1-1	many	CASSYRAGEAFF	TGTGCCAGCAGTTACCGTGCTGGTGAAGCTTTCTTT
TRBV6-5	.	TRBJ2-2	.	CASSYSFWRELFF	TGTGCCAGCAGTTACTCGTTTTGGAGGGAGCTGTTTTTT
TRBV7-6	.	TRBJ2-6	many	CASSPVGTGANVLTF	TGTGCCAGCAGCCCGGTAGGGACTGGGGCCAACGTCCTGACTTTC
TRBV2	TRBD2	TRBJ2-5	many	CASSASGTSAQETQYF	TGTGCCAGCAGTGCCTCGGGGACTAGCGCTCAAGAGACCCAGTACTTC
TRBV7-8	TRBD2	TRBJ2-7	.	CASSWTSGGYEQYF	TGTGCCAGCAGTTGGACTAGCGGGGGTTACGAGCAGTACTTC
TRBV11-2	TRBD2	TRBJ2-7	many	CASSTGLTYEQYF	TGTGCCAGCAGCACGGGACTAACCTACGAGCAGTACTTC
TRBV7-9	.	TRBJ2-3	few	CASSFTGLATQYF	TGTGCCAGCAGCTTCACAGGGCTCGCTACGCAGTATTTT
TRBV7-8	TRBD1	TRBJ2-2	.	CASSLGGTGYYGELFF	TGTGCCAGCAGCTTAGGTGGGACAGGGTATTACGGGGAGCTGTTTTTT
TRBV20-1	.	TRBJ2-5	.	CSRTEETQYF	TGCAGTCGGACAGAAGAGACCCAGTACTTC
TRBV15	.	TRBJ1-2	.	CATSSQDRGRLNYGYTF	TGTGCCACCAGCAGCCAAGATAGAGGCAGGCTTAACTATGGCTACACCTTC
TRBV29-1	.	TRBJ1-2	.	CSFGTSFGGYTF	TGCAGTTTTGGGACGTCTTTCGGTGGCTACACCTTC
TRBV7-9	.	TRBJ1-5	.	CASSEQAETQHF	TGTGCCAGCAGCGAGCAGGCGGAGACCCAGCATTTT
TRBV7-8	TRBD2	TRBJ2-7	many	CASSTAGTSGYEQYF	TGTGCCAGCAGCACAGCGGGGACTAGCGGTTACGAGCAGTACTTC
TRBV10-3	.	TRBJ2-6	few	CAISVGGDNVLTF	TGTGCCATCAGTGTTGGAGGGGACAACGTCCTGACTTTC
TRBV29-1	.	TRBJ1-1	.	CSASSHSMNTEAFF	TGCAGCGCCAGCAGCCACTCGATGAACACTGAAGCTTTCTTT
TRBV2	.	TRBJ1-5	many	CASSDTSPDQPQHF	TGTGCCAGCAGTGACACCTCACCCGATCAGCCCCAGCATTTT
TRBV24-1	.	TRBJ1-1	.	CATTGQNTEAFF	TGTGCCACCACCGGACAGAACACTGAAGCTTTCTTT
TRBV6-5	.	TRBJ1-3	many	CASSYGTTRNTIYF	TGTGCCAGCAGTTACGGGACAACGAGAAACACCATATATTTT
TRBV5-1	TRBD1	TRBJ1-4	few	CASSPGASTGGEEKLFF	TGCGCCAGCAGCCCCGGAGCCTCGACAGGGGGTGAAGAAAAACTGTTTTTT
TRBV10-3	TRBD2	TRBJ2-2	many	CAISEASGGDGELFF	TGTGCCATCAGTGAGGCTAGCGGGGGTGACGGGGAGCTGTTTTTT
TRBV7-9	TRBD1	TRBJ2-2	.	CASRDGQGAGELFF	TGTGCCAGCAGAGATGGACAGGGGGCCGGGGAGCTGTTTTTT
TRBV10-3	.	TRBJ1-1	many	CAISAQGLPLRTEAFF	TGTGCCATCAGTGCTCAGGGGCTCCCCTTGAGGACTGAAGCTTTCTTT
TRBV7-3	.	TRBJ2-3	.	CASSSHGADTQYF	TGTGCCAGCAGCTCTCACGGGGCAGATACGCAGTATTTT
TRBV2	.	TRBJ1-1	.	CASSEGTSTEAFF	TGTGCCAGCAGTGAAGGGACAAGCACTGAAGCTTTCTTT
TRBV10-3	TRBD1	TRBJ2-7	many	CASERDRDNYEQYF	TGTGCCTCTGAGCGGGACAGGGATAACTACGAGCAGTACTTC
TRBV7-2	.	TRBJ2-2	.	CASSSRTVTGELFF	TGTGCCAGCAGCTCCCGGACAGTTACCGGGGAGCTGTTTTTT
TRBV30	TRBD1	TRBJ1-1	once	CAWSLQGATEAFF	TGTGCCTGGAGTCTGCAGGGGGCTACTGAAGCTTTCTTT
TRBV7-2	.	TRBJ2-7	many	CASSFLNEQYF	TGTGCCAGCAGCTTTTTGAACGAGCAGTACTTC
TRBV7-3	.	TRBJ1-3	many	CASSFSRGNTIYF	TGTGCCAGCAGCTTCTCTAGGGGAAACACCATATATTTT
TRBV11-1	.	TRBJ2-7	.	CASSPSPGHGEQYF	TGTGCCAGCAGCCCCTCCCCCGGACATGGTGAGCAGTACTTC
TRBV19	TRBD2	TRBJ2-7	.	CASSPGLETYEQYF	TGTGCCAGTAGCCCGGGACTAGAAACCTACGAGCAGTACTTC
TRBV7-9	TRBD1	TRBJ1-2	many	CASSPGQGGYTF	TGTGCCAGCAGCCCGGGACAGGGAGGCTACACCTTC
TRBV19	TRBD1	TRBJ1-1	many	CATFFRDSHFF	TGTGCCACATTTTTCCGGGACAGTCATTTCTTT
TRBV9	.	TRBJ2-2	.	CASSRAIGELFF	TGTGCCAGCAGCCGCGCAATCGGGGAGCTGTTTTTT
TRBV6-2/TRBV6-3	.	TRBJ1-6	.	CASTEAGRNNSPLHF	TGTGCCAGCACCGAGGCGGGACGTAATAATTCACCCCTCCACTTT
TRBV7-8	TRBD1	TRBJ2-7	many	CASSPRTGSIYEQYF	TGTGCCAGCAGCCCTCGGACAGGGAGTATTTACGAGCAGTACTTC
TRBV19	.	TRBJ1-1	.	CASSPQERERGPNTEAFF	TGTGCCAGTAGTCCTCAGGAAAGGGAGAGAGGACCAAACACTGAAGCTTTCTTT
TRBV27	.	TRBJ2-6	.	CASTAGVGANVLTF	TGTGCCAGCACCGCAGGGGTTGGGGCCAACGTCCTGACTTTC
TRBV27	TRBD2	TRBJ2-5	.	CASSGRGGLLETQYF	TGTGCCAGCAGTGGGCGGGGGGGCCTCTTGGAGACCCAGTACTTC
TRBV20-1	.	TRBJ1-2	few	CSARDLFVSGLDGYTF	TGCAGTGCTAGAGATTTATTCGTTTCAGGCCTCGATGGCTACACCTTC
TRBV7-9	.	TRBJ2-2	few	CASSQFLGAGRAPNTGELFF	TGCGCCAGCAGCCAATTTTTGGGTGCAGGCCGAGCTCCGAACACCGGGGAGCTGTTTTTT
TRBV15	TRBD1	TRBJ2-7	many	CATSSTGQGYEQYF	TGTGCCACCAGCAGCACGGGACAGGGTTACGAGCAGTACTTC
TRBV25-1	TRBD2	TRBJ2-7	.	CASSSQGGTYEQYF	TGTGCCAGCAGTTCCCAGGGAGGGACCTACGAGCAGTACTTC
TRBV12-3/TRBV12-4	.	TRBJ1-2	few	CASSFLQGRNYGYTF	TGTGCCAGCAGTTTTCTACAGGGACGGAACTATGGCTACACCTTC